Listed below are T cell receptor beta chains from one sample, sequenced in a study of T cell responses to AZD1222 COVID-19 vaccine. Clones were read by immunoSEQ multiplex PCR, and TCRdb kept only the in-frame ones, dropping some. This table holds some 99,000 clones, approximately 91% found once. The source material was peripheral blood, sampled 28 days after the second AZD1222 dose. The origin of the receptors is an adult who received the AZD1222 COVID-19 vaccine. Both conserved end residues are part of each CDR3. The D gene is left open where the match is weak. Some rows mark clone size as missing; the rest say once, few, many or name a class of expanded clone.

j_call: TRBJ1-3
v_call: TRBV5-1
clone_size: -
d_call: -
cdr3_nt: TGCGCCAGCAGCCCAGGACGACTGAGCTCTGGAAACACCATATATTTT
cdr3_aa: CASSPGRLSSGNTIYF

j_call: TRBJ1-1
v_call: TRBV5-4
clone_size: -
d_call: -
cdr3_nt: TGTGCCAGCAGCTTGGTACAGGGTAGGGCTGAAGCTTTCTTT
cdr3_aa: CASSLVQGRAEAFF

j_call: TRBJ1-1
v_call: TRBV9
clone_size: -
d_call: -
cdr3_nt: TGTGCCAGCAGCTTCCTTAGGAGGACCCAGAACACTGAAGCTTTCTTT
cdr3_aa: CASSFLRRTQNTEAFF

j_call: TRBJ2-7
v_call: TRBV3-1/TRBV3-2
clone_size: -
d_call: -
cdr3_nt: TGTGCCAGCAGCCAAGTAGGAACAGGGCCATTCCACGAGCAGTACTTC
cdr3_aa: CASSQVGTGPFHEQYF

j_call: TRBJ1-3
v_call: TRBV28
clone_size: -
d_call: -
cdr3_nt: TGTGCCAGCAGTTTATGGGCAAGGGTATCTGGAAACACCATATATTTT
cdr3_aa: CASSLWARVSGNTIYF

j_call: TRBJ2-6
v_call: TRBV6-4
clone_size: few
d_call: -
cdr3_nt: TGTGCCAGCGGGCCAGACCAATCTGGGGCCAACGTCCTGACTTTC
cdr3_aa: CASGPDQSGANVLTF

j_call: TRBJ2-7
v_call: TRBV27
clone_size: -
d_call: -
cdr3_nt: TGTGCCAGCAGTTCAACAGGGAGCTCCTACGAGCAGTACTTC
cdr3_aa: CASSSTGSSYEQYF

j_call: TRBJ1-4
v_call: TRBV2
clone_size: -
d_call: -
cdr3_nt: TGTGCCAGCAGGAGGAGGGTGGCTAATGAAAAACTGTTTTTT
cdr3_aa: CASRRRVANEKLFF

j_call: TRBJ2-3
v_call: TRBV19
clone_size: -
d_call: -
cdr3_nt: TGTGCCAGTAGTATTCCCCGTCGACAGGGCACAGATACGCAGTATTTT
cdr3_aa: CASSIPRRQGTDTQYF

j_call: TRBJ1-2
v_call: TRBV6-2/TRBV6-3
clone_size: -
d_call: -
cdr3_nt: TGTGCCAGCAGTTATGGGCAGACCTTGGACTATGGCTACACCTTC
cdr3_aa: CASSYGQTLDYGYTF

j_call: TRBJ2-3
v_call: TRBV5-1
clone_size: -
d_call: -
cdr3_nt: TGCGCCAGCAACCCCCTACAGGGACCCACAGATACGCAGTATTTT
cdr3_aa: CASNPLQGPTDTQYF

j_call: TRBJ1-2
v_call: TRBV28
clone_size: -
d_call: TRBD1
cdr3_nt: TGTGCCAGCAGTTCCCGAACCCGGGACAGGTCGAGGGGCTACACCTTC
cdr3_aa: CASSSRTRDRSRGYTF

j_call: TRBJ1-1
v_call: TRBV24-1
clone_size: -
d_call: -
cdr3_nt: TGTGCCACCAGTGATTTGAATGAAGCTTTCTTT
cdr3_aa: CATSDLNEAFF

j_call: TRBJ1-2
v_call: TRBV5-4
clone_size: -
d_call: TRBD1
cdr3_nt: TGTGCCAGCAGCTTCTTCAACGCACAGGGGAATATTGGCTACACCTTC
cdr3_aa: CASSFFNAQGNIGYTF

j_call: TRBJ2-1
v_call: TRBV5-1
clone_size: -
d_call: -
cdr3_nt: TGCGCCAGCAGCTTGCAGGGTAGAGATGAGCAGTTCTTC
cdr3_aa: CASSLQGRDEQFF

j_call: TRBJ1-5
v_call: TRBV6-2/TRBV6-3
clone_size: -
d_call: -
cdr3_nt: TGTGCCAGCAGCCATTACAGGGATCCGAGCAATCAGCCCCAGCATTTT
cdr3_aa: CASSHYRDPSNQPQHF

j_call: TRBJ1-4
v_call: TRBV5-6
clone_size: -
d_call: -
cdr3_nt: TGTGCCAGCAGCCAGCAAGCAACTAATGAAAAACTGTTTTTT
cdr3_aa: CASSQQATNEKLFF

j_call: TRBJ2-2
v_call: TRBV5-1
clone_size: -
d_call: -
cdr3_nt: TGCGCCAGCCTTGCAATGGGAGCCGGGGAGCTGTTTTTT
cdr3_aa: CASLAMGAGELFF

j_call: TRBJ1-1
v_call: TRBV27
clone_size: -
d_call: -
cdr3_nt: TGTGCCAGCAGTTTATCGAGGGGCACTGAAGCTTTCTTT
cdr3_aa: CASSLSRGTEAFF

j_call: TRBJ2-1
v_call: TRBV11-3
clone_size: -
d_call: TRBD2
cdr3_nt: TGTGCCAGCAGCGACGGGACTAGCGGGAGGGTCAATGAGCAGTTCTTC
cdr3_aa: CASSDGTSGRVNEQFF

j_call: TRBJ2-2
v_call: TRBV5-5
clone_size: -
d_call: -
cdr3_nt: TGTGCCAGCAGCTTGACTACCACCGGGGAGCTGTTTTTT
cdr3_aa: CASSLTTTGELFF

j_call: TRBJ1-1
v_call: TRBV5-5
clone_size: -
d_call: TRBD1
cdr3_nt: TGTGCCAGCAGCTTGGGGCTTGCAGGGGGCACTGAAGCTTTCTTT
cdr3_aa: CASSLGLAGGTEAFF

j_call: TRBJ1-3
v_call: TRBV19
clone_size: few
d_call: TRBD1
cdr3_nt: TGTGCCAGTACACCCGGGACAGCTGGAAACACCATATATTTT
cdr3_aa: CASTPGTAGNTIYF

j_call: TRBJ2-7
v_call: TRBV7-9
clone_size: -
d_call: -
cdr3_nt: TGTGCCAGCAGCCAGAGAGGACAGTTAGCCTACGAGCAGTACTTC
cdr3_aa: CASSQRGQLAYEQYF

j_call: TRBJ2-3
v_call: TRBV28
clone_size: once
d_call: -
cdr3_nt: TGTGCCAGCAGATCCGTTGGGACAAGTCCCATCACAGATACGCAGTATTTT
cdr3_aa: CASRSVGTSPITDTQYF

j_call: TRBJ2-2
v_call: TRBV6-6
clone_size: -
d_call: -
cdr3_nt: TGTGCCAGCAGTCCCATCGGACCTAAACAGGGAGAGAACACCGGGGAGCTGTTTTTT
cdr3_aa: CASSPIGPKQGENTGELFF

j_call: TRBJ1-2
v_call: TRBV30
clone_size: -
d_call: -
cdr3_nt: TGTGCCTGGAAATGGACAAGTAACTATGGCTACACCTTC
cdr3_aa: CAWKWTSNYGYTF

j_call: TRBJ2-7
v_call: TRBV2
clone_size: -
d_call: -
cdr3_nt: TGTGCCAGCAGTGATGAGGGCAGCCTCTACGAGCAGTACTTC
cdr3_aa: CASSDEGSLYEQYF

j_call: TRBJ2-7
v_call: TRBV7-9
clone_size: -
d_call: TRBD2
cdr3_nt: TGTGCCAGCAGCTCCATTAGCGGGAGAGCGTTCTACGAGCAGTACTTC
cdr3_aa: CASSSISGRAFYEQYF

j_call: TRBJ1-3
v_call: TRBV4-1
clone_size: -
d_call: -
cdr3_nt: TGCGCCAGCAGCCAACTCGGTTATGGCACCATATATTTT
cdr3_aa: CASSQLGYGTIYF

j_call: TRBJ2-3
v_call: TRBV28
clone_size: -
d_call: -
cdr3_nt: TGTGCCAGCAGTTTAAGTTCTGATACGCAGTATTTT
cdr3_aa: CASSLSSDTQYF

j_call: TRBJ2-5
v_call: TRBV3-1/TRBV3-2
clone_size: -
d_call: -
cdr3_nt: TGTGCCAGCAGCCAATCCGTCGGTGGGACCCAGTACTTC
cdr3_aa: CASSQSVGGTQYF

j_call: TRBJ1-1
v_call: TRBV7-9
clone_size: -
d_call: -
cdr3_nt: TGTGCCAGCAGCTTATTTGGGGGCGGGGGCGGCACTGAAGCTTTCTTT
cdr3_aa: CASSLFGGGGGTEAFF

j_call: TRBJ1-2
v_call: TRBV3-1/TRBV3-2
clone_size: -
d_call: -
cdr3_nt: TGTGCCAGCAGCCACGACGCAACGGTATATGGCTACACCTTC
cdr3_aa: CASSHDATVYGYTF

j_call: TRBJ1-6
v_call: TRBV2
clone_size: -
d_call: -
cdr3_nt: TGTGCCAGCAGCACAGCGACAGGAAGGAATTCACCCCTCCACTTT
cdr3_aa: CASSTATGRNSPLHF